This passage covers 6 T cell receptor beta chains from one sample sequenced in a study of blood T cells in healthy people across ages. A second PCR of about 6 to 12 cycles used a sample-barcoded 5' primer and a J-beta primer mix. TCRdb re-called the 5' RACE reads through MiXCR, storing one row per CDR3 protein. The table lists about 1.1 million distinct CDR3 sequences, roughly two fifths of them singletons. The sequenced sample consisted of blood. Source of these receptors: a man aged 18 to 30 in good health.

Turning to this clonotype: One end of the junction does not line up with germline, which may come from a read error. The J gene is TRBJ2-7, the V gene TRBV20-1; 8 positions agree with TRBD1. Looked up from germline, CDR1 is DFQATT and CDR2 is SNEGSKA (reference sequence). The CDR3 is made up of 13 amino acids. CDR3 sequence reads: CSAREQGGNEQYF. Here the CDR3 DNA reads TGCAGTGCGAGAGAACAGGGGGGCAATGAGCAGTACTTC.

The CDR3 region is CARRQPNTEAFF. CDR3 DNA sequence: TGTGCCAGGAGACAGCCGAACACTGAAGCTTTCTTT. This chain joins TRBV2 and TRBJ1-1; D is possibly TRBD1 (5 bases). Looked up from germline, CDR1 is SNHLY and CDR2 is FYNNEI. The CDR3 runs 12 residues. The ends were cut back, 9 bases at V and 1 base at J, with 9 bases in the middle.

In its sample, this clonotype was seen a few times. The genes are TRBV7-9 and TRBJ2-5; D is unresolved. Per the germline V gene, CDR1 is SEHNR and CDR2 is FQNEAQ (reference sequence). Trimming took 2 bases from V and 3 from J, leaving 10 bases between them. The CDR3 extends over 14 amino acids. Written as DNA, the CDR3 is TGTGCCAGCAGCTTAATTAGGAGTGAAGAGACCCAGTACTTC. Residues: CASSLIRSEETQYF.

The gene calls are TRBV16 and TRBJ2-7; no clear D gene. The ends were cut back, 0 bases at V and 6 bases at J, with 9 bases in the middle. The CDR3 is made up of 13 amino acids. Germline values: CDR1 KGHSY, CDR2 FQNENV. CDR3 amino acids: CASSQSVDGEQYF. For the CDR3, the DNA is TGTGCCAGCAGCCAATCGGTGGATGGCGAGCAGTACTTC.

The rearrangement joins TRBV24-1 to TRBJ2-1; D ambiguous. The CDR3 totals 14 residues. Trimming removed 3 bases at V and 0 bases at J, with 5 bases between. Germline values: CDR1 KGHDR, CDR2 SFDVKD. CDR3 DNA sequence: TGTGCCACCAGTGATGAAAGCTCCTACAATGAGCAGTTCTTC. Protein sequence: CATSDESSYNEQFF.

Comments on this clonotype: The junction departs from the called germline gene at one end, perhaps through a read error. The J gene is TRBJ1-2, the V gene TRBV6-1; possible D gene TRBD1, 6 bases. The CDR3 covers 15 residues. Germline CDR1 reads MNHNS; CDR2 reads SASEGT. CDR3 sequence: CAGSEPGHLNYGYTF. DNA of the CDR3: TGTGCCGGCAGTGAACCGGGACACCTTAACTATGGCTACACCTTC.